This T cell receptor beta chain was sequenced in a study of neoadjuvant nivolumab and ipilimumab in lung cancer. Study summary: The combination arm added day-1 ipilimumab 1 mg/kg to nivolumab 3 mg/kg on days 1, 15, 29. Findings and caveats of the study: Higher pretherapy blood TCR richness went with higher resected-tumor richness. Only a small number of samples underwent TCR sequencing. Pathologic regression was not significantly tied to TCR clonality.

V lost 0 bases and J lost 0; bases outside the gene matches: 7. This CDR3 is built from 19 residues. The germline V gene encodes CDR1 SGHNT and CDR2 YENEEA. Comments on this clone: No antigen is known for it.

Repertoires were generated with immunoSEQ multiplex PCR, while TCRdb's copy carries only in-frame clones and drops some. The table lists 25,000 to 30,000 clones, 75% to 90% of them singletons. V and J are TRBV11-3 and TRBJ2-3, with 12 bases aligning to TRBD2. The receptor's source is an adult with non-small cell lung cancer. The specimen was tumor tissue, collected after neoadjuvant nivolumab, alone or with ipilimumab, at or shortly before surgery. CDR3 nucleotide sequence: TGTGCCAGCAGCTTAGACGGGACTAGCGGGTTAACTAGCACAGATACGCAGTATTTT. Amino acids: CASSLDGTSGLTSTDTQYF.